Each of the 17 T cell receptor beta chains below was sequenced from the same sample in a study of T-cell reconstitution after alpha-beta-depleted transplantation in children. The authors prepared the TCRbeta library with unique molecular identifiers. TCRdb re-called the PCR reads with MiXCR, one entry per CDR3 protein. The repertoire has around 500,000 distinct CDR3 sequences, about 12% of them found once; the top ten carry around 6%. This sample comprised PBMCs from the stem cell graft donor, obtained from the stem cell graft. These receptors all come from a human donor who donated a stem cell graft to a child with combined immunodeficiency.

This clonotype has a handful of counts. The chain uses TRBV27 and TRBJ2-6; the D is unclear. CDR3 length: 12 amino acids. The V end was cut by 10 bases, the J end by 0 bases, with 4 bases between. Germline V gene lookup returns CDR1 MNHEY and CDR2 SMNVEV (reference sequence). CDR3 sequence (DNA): TGTGCCACCTACTCTGGGGCCAACGTCCTGACTTTC. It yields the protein CATYSGANVLTF.

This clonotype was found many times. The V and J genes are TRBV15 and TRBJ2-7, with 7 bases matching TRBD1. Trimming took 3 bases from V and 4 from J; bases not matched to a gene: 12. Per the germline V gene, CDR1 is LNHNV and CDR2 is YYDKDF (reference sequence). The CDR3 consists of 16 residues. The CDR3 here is CATSSRTGEIPYEQYF. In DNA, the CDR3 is TGTGCCACCAGCAGTAGGACAGGCGAAATCCCTTACGAGCAGTACTTC.

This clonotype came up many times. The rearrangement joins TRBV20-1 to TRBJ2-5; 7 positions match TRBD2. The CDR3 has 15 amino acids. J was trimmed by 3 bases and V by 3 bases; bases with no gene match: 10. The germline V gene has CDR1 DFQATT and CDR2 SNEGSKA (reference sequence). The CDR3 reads CSARPFSGRKETQYF. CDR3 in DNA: TGCAGTGCTAGGCCCTTTAGCGGGCGAAAAGAGACCCAGTACTTC.

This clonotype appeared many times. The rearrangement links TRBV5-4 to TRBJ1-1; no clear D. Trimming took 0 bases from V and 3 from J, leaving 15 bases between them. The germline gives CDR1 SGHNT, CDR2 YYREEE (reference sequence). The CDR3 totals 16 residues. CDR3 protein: CASSLAFQISHTEAFF. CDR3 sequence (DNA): TGTGCCAGCAGCTTGGCCTTTCAGATTAGTCACACTGAAGCTTTCTTT.

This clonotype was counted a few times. CDR3 DNA: TGTGCCAGCAGTGATCAGATTCATAATTCACCCCTCCACTTT. Translating it yields CASSDQIHNSPLHF. The chain has TRBV6-4 and TRBJ1-6; D gene uncertain. Deletions cut 3 bases from V and 5 bases from J, with 8 bases between. The CDR3 has 14 residues. The germline V gene has CDR1 MRHNA and CDR2 SNTAGT.

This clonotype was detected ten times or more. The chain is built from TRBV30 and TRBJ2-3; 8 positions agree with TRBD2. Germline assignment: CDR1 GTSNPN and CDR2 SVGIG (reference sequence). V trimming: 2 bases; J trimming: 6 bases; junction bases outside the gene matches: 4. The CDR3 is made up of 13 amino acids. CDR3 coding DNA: TGTGCCTGGAGTAAGCGGGAGTCTGATACGCAGTATTTT. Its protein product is CAWSKRESDTQYF. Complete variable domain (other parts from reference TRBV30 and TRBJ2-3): SQTIHQWPATLVQPVGSPLSLECTVEGTSNPNLYWYRQAAGRGLQLLFYSVGIGQISSEVPQNLSASRPQDRQFILSSKKLLLSDSGFYLCAWSKRESDTQYFGPGTRLTVL.

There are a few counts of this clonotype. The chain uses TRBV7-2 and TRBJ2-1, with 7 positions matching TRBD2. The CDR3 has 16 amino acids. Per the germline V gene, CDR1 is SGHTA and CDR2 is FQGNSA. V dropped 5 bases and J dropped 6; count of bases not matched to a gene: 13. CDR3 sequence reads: CASSIHPGGWANEQFF. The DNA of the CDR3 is TGTGCCAGCAGCATCCACCCCGGGGGGTGGGCCAATGAGCAGTTCTTC.

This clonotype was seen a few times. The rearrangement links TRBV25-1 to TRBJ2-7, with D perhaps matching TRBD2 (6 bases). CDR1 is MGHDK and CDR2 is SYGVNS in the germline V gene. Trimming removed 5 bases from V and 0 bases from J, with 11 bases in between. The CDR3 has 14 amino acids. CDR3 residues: CASSSPGGSYEQYF. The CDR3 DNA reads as TGTGCCAGCAGTTCCCCCGGGGGCTCCTACGAGCAGTACTTC.

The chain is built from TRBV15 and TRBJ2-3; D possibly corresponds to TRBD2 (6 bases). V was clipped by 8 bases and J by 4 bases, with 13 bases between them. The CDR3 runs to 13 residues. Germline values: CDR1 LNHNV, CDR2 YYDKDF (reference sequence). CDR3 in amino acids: CATHRVAADTQYF. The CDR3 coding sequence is TGTGCCACCCACCGGGTAGCGGCAGATACGCAGTATTTT. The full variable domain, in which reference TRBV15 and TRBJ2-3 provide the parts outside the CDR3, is DAMVIQNPRYQVTQFGKPVTLSCSQTLNHNVMYWYQQKSSQAPKLLFHYYDKDFNNEADTPDNFQSRRPNTSFCFLDIRSPGLGDTAMYLCATHRVAADTQYFGPGTRLTVL.

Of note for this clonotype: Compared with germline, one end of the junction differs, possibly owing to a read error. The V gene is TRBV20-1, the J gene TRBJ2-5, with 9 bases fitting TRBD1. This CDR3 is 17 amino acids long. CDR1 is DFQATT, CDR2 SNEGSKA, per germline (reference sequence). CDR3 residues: CCASIPEQGASQETQYF. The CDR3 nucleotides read TGCTGTGCTAGTATACCAGAACAGGGGGCAAGTCAAGAGACCCAGTACTTC.

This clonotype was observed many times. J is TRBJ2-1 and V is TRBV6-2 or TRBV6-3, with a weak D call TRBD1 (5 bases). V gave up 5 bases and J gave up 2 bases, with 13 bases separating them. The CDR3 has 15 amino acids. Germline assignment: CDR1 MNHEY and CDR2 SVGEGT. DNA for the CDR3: TGTGCCAGCAGTCGACCCCAGGGCCCCTACAATGAGCAGTTCTTC. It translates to CASSRPQGPYNEQFF.

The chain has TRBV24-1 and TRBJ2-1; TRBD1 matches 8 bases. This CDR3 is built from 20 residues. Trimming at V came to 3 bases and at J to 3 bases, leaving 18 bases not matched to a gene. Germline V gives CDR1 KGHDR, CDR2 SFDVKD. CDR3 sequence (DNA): TGTGCCACCAGTGATATCACTTCTCGGACAGGGTCTCTGGACTACAATGAGCAGTTCTTC. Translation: CATSDITSRTGSLDYNEQFF.

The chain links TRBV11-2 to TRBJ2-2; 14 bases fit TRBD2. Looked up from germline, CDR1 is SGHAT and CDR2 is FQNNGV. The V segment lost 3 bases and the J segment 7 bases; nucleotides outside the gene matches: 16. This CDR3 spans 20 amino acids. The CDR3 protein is CASSFPGPGLAGVLGGELFF. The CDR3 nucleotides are TGTGCCAGCAGCTTTCCCGGACCGGGACTAGCGGGAGTATTGGGCGGGGAGCTGTTTTTT.

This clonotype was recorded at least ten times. The CDR3 loop is CASSEAGRGNTEAFF. The CDR3 coding sequence is TGTGCCAGCAGTGAGGCAGGGAGGGGAAACACTGAAGCTTTCTTT. The chain combines TRBV12-3 or TRBV12-4 with TRBJ1-1; D perhaps matches TRBD1 (5 bases). V was clipped by 5 bases and J by 2 bases, with 15 bases between them. The CDR3 runs 15 residues.

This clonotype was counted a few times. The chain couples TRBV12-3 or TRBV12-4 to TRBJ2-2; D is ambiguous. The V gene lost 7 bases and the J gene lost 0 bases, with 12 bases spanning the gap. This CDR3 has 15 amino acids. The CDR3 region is CASTMTYTNTGELFF. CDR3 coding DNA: TGTGCCAGCACTATGACTTATACGAACACCGGGGAGCTGTTTTTT.

The CDR3 loop is CASSRENIQYF. DNA for the CDR3: TGTGCCAGCAGTAGGGAAAACATTCAGTACTTC. V gene TRBV28 combines with J gene TRBJ2-4; D ambiguous. The CDR3 is 11 amino acids. Germline V gives CDR1 MDHEN, CDR2 SYDVKM. V was cut by 5 bases and J by 5 bases, with 4 bases left in between.

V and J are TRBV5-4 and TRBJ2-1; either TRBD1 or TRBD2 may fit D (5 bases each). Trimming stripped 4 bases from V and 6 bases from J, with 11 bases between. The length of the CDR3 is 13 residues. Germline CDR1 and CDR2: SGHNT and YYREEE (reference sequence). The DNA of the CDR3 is TGTGCCAGCAGCATGGGACCGCGCAATGAGCAGTTCTTC. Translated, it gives CASSMGPRNEQFF.